This T cell receptor (beta chain) was sequenced in a study of cytomegalovirus exposure and HLA in healthy donors (dated by TCRdb to 2016 to 2017). Context from the whole study: According to a later analysis, one platform produced both the approximately 110 validation repertoires and the 730 or so repertoires of the first cohort. A separate validation cohort of about 110 different subjects was used in addition to the 666-subject first cohort. The study aimed to test whether cataloging public T cell receptors could reveal signatures of past pathogen exposure. The study combined high-throughput TCR immunosequencing, statistical association of individual TCRs with disease status, and machine learning to predict cytomegalovirus infection status.

CDR1 is given as SGHAT and CDR2 as FQDESV, both from the germline V gene (reference sequence). Trimming accounts for 6 bases at V and 4 bases at J, while the number of junction bases matched to no gene is 14. Including cysteine and phenylalanine, the CDR3 has 17 amino acids. Only the CDR3 portion is preserved as DNA: 51 bases, with reading frame beginning at the first base. General conclusions and limits of the study: According to the authors, the approach could potentially be generalized to other disease states and immunological phenotypes. Of the cluster scores, 85% to 95% were above 0 in a later analysis, which found that TCRs clustered in the first cohort also tended to co-occur in the 95 to 150 validation repertoires. In vitro tests confirmed that a few of the cytomegalovirus-associated TCR beta chains recognize cytomegalovirus antigens. The validation cohort had no HLA typing available for a later analysis, so co-occurrence within that cohort was assessed over all 120 or so repertoires. Cytomegalovirus status was reported to be diagnosed by the classifier with high specificity and sensitivity in both the original and validation cohorts. A total of about 180 TCR beta chains were listed by the study as associated with cytomegalovirus. Across donors, most TCR sequences were observed very rarely, whereas some public TCRs were present in many individuals.

Separate from the roughly 630-subject first cohort, the validation cohort of 90 to 150 subjects was the group to which the donors belonged. Note on this clone: What this receptor recognizes is not known. The input lacks base qualities; no much larger clone sits a single base away.

Library creation used the immunoSEQ multiplex PCR assay. From the authors' description of their analysis: A statistical classification framework was developed to diagnose cytomegalovirus status using the catalog of TCR beta chain sequences. Not all clones reach the TCRdb copy of this immuneACCESS table, which keeps in-frame sequences only. Checked studies attribute under half of the gap to unresolved V genes and leave the rest unexplained. V and J calls and clone size come straight from that table; D and trimming were deduced from the DNA. Within this sample are about 160,000 clones, with around 89% of them counted one time only. Around 3% of the sample belongs to the ten largest clones.

Sequences were obtained from PBMCs. The V gene is TRBV11-1 and the J gene is TRBJ2-2; 7 bases in between match TRBD1. The sequence derives from a man younger than 30 in good health and CMV-seronegative. The CDR3 sequence is CASRDWTGATTTGELFF. Here is the DNA: TGTGCCAGCAGGGACTGGACAGGCGCTACGACCACCGGGGAGCTGTTTTTT.